This T cell receptor (beta chain) emerged from a study of T-cell memory formation after mild COVID-19. About the research overall: TCR clustering was largely donor specific.

Study-level results: Some clones that responded turned up in pre-infection memory, which suggests that cross-reactive memory joined in. SARS-CoV-2 specificity of second-wave clones peaking day 37 was unconfirmed.

About this clonotype itself: What it recognizes is unknown.

CDR3 size: 16 residues. V gave up 6 bases and J gave up 3 bases; unmatched junction bases: 8. TCRdb reanalysed the 5' RACE reads using MiXCR and keeps one entry per CDR3 protein. The sample lists almost 550,000 distinct CDR3 sequences, about a fifth occurring once. This receptor was taken from an adult woman who had mild COVID-19 (a few samples of this study predate the infection). Cell type and time point are not known. V and J are TRBV12-3 or TRBV12-4 and TRBJ1-6, with 7 bases identical to TRBD1. The sample comprised PBMCs or a T cell subset sorted from them (not recorded which). In DNA, the CDR3 is TGTGCCAGCAGACTGACAGGGACGTACTATAATTCACCCCTCCACTTT. It is translated as CASRLTGTYYNSPLHF.